The 11 T cell receptor beta chains reported below all come from one sample, sequenced in a study of technical replicates of blood from several donors (dated by TCRdb to 2016 to 2017). Library preparation was by the immunoSEQ multiplex PCR assay. TCRdb limited this immuneACCESS table to in-frame rearrangements with V and J called. A share of clones is missing; checked studies link under half to unresolved V genes, and the rest is unexplained. The sample table shows about 80,000 clones, and 93% are seen once. Of the sample, 0.35% to 0.45% falls within the top ten clones. Sample: T cells isolated from PBMCs. These receptors all come from a human donor in good health.

This chain joins TRBV30 and TRBJ2-1, with D possibly matching TRBD2 (5 bases). CDR3 length: 16 residues. Germline CDR1 GTSNPN, CDR2 SVGIG (reference sequence). Trimming took 7 bases from V and 2 from J, leaving 21 bases between them. The CDR3 DNA reads as TGTGCCTTGGAGGAGTACTTAATGGATACCTACAATGAGCAGTTCTTC. Translating it yields CALEEYLMDTYNEQFF.

The chain recombines TRBV28 with TRBJ2-1; 8 positions match TRBD1. CDR3 length: 15 amino acids. Germline V gives CDR1 MDHEN, CDR2 SYDVKM. The trim removed 8 bases at V and 3 bases at J, leaving 9 bases unmatched. The CDR3 loop reads CASQAPGQVYNEQFF. CDR3 DNA sequence: TGTGCCAGCCAAGCGCCGGGACAGGTCTACAATGAGCAGTTCTTC.

V and J are TRBV7-6 and TRBJ1-4; D might be TRBD1 (5 bases). Germline V gives CDR1 SGHVS, CDR2 FNYEAQ. V lost 1 base to trimming and J lost 3 bases, with 12 bases between them. The length of the CDR3 is 16 residues. CDR3 nucleotide sequence: TGTGCCAGCAGCTTAGGTCCCGGGGGAGCTAATGAAAAACTGTTTTTT. It yields the protein CASSLGPGGANEKLFF.

The V and J genes are TRBV2 and TRBJ2-3; 7 nucleotides align to TRBD1. The CDR3 is made up of 14 amino acids. The J segment lost 2 bases and the V segment lost 11 bases, leaving 10 bases of the junction unmatched. Per the germline V gene, CDR1 is SNHLY and CDR2 is FYNNEI. CDR3 residues: CAWHGTAFTDTQYF. CDR3 sequence (DNA): TGTGCCTGGCACGGGACAGCATTCACAGATACGCAGTATTTT. The whole variable domain, remainder taken from reference TRBV2 and TRBJ2-3, is EPEVTQTPSHQVTQMGQEVILRCVPISNHLYFYWYRQILGQKVEFLVSFYNNEISEKSEIFDDQFSVERPDGSNFTLKIRSTKLEDSAMYFCAWHGTAFTDTQYFGPGTRLTVL.

V usage is TRBV27 and J usage is TRBJ2-1, with 8 bases that match TRBD2. With V trimmed by 5 bases and J by 4 bases, 10 bases remained unmatched. The CDR3 runs to 16 residues. Germline V lookup: CDR1 MNHEY, CDR2 SMNVEV (reference sequence). The CDR3 DNA sequence: TGTGCCAGCAGTCTCTCTATAGCGGGACTTTACAATGAGCAGTTCTTC. Translation: CASSLSIAGLYNEQFF.

The CDR3 nucleotides are TGTGCCAGCAGCTTAGGCACACTAGCGGGAGGAACCGGGGAGCTGTTTTTT. This codes for CASSLGTLAGGTGELFF. The chain has TRBV7-3 and TRBJ2-2, with 12 bases lining up with TRBD2. In germline, CDR1 is SGHTA, CDR2 FQGTGA. V was clipped by 2 bases and J by 5 bases; unmatched bases: 6. This CDR3 region has 17 residues.

This clone was detected only a few times. This chain joins TRBV19 and TRBJ2-1; tentatively, D is TRBD2 (5 bases). From germline, CDR1 is LNHDA and CDR2 SQIVND (reference sequence). The CDR3 consists of 15 residues. The V and J ends lost 3 bases and 10 bases respectively, with 19 bases between them. CDR3 DNA: TGTGCCAGTAGTATCTCTAGCATCCCCACCGCCGAGCAGTTCTTC. Its protein is CASSISSIPTAEQFF. Supplemented by reference TRBV19 and TRBJ2-1, the full variable domain reads DGGITQSPKYLFRKEGQNVTLSCEQNLNHDAMYWYRQDPGQGLRLIYYSQIVNDFQKGDIAEGYSVSREKKESFPLTVTSAQKNPTAFYLCASSISSIPTAEQFFGPGTRLTVL.

This clone was recorded once. The rearrangement joins TRBV7-8 to TRBJ2-5; D perhaps matches TRBD1 (6 bases). The CDR3 is 14 residues long. Between the trimmed V and J ends, which lost 5 bases and 2 bases, there was a span of 12 bases. Germline CDR1 and CDR2: SGHVS and FQNEAQ. CDR3 DNA sequence: TGTGCCAGCAGCCTGGACAGATATCAAGAGACCCAGTACTTC. Protein sequence: CASSLDRYQETQYF.

The rearrangement uses TRBV30 and TRBJ2-1; D ambiguous. Germline loops: CDR1 GTSNPN, CDR2 SVGIG (reference sequence). The V and J ends lost 3 bases and 1 base respectively, with 7 bases between them. This CDR3 spans 13 amino acids. The CDR3 spells CAWSSNSYNEQFF. Here the CDR3 DNA reads TGTGCCTGGAGCTCTAATTCCTACAATGAGCAGTTCTTC.

V gene TRBV19 combines with J gene TRBJ2-1; possibly TRBD2 for D (5 bases). Per the germline V gene, CDR1 is LNHDA and CDR2 is SQIVND (reference sequence). Trimming stripped 8 bases from V and 7 bases from J, with 15 bases between. The CDR3 is 13 amino acids. CDR3 in amino acids: CASGVTGVNEQFF. In DNA form, the CDR3 reads TGTGCCAGTGGGGTAACCGGGGTAAATGAGCAGTTCTTC. Full variable domain (rest looked up from reference TRBV19 and TRBJ2-1): DGGITQSPKYLFRKEGQNVTLSCEQNLNHDAMYWYRQDPGQGLRLIYYSQIVNDFQKGDIAEGYSVSREKKESFPLTVTSAQKNPTAFYLCASGVTGVNEQFFGPGTRLTVL.

CDR3 sequence (DNA): TGCGCCAGCAGCCAAGATCCTCCCCCATTTAGAGAGAAAAATCAGCCCCAGCATTTT. Translating gives CASSQDPPPFREKNQPQHF. This rearrangement joins TRBV4-1 to TRBJ1-5, with unresolved D. This CDR3 region has 19 residues. Germline V lookup: CDR1 MGHRA, CDR2 YSYEKL. Trimming removed 0 bases from V and 4 bases from J, with 22 bases in between.